Listed below are T cell receptor beta chains from one sample, sequenced in a study of T cell changes during pregnancy in multiple sclerosis. Libraries were prepared by immunoSEQ multiplex PCR; TCRdb keeps only in-frame clonotypes and omits some of them. The top ten clones hold 1.4% of a sample with tens of thousands of clones, roughly 91% of them seen once. The sequencing used peripheral blood, collected in the third trimester of pregnancy. These receptors were obtained from a female donor with multiple sclerosis, enrolled in a pregnancy study. Both conserved end residues are part of each CDR3. The D gene is left open where the match is weak. Where a row states a size, it is once, few, many or the class of an expanded clone; other rows omit it.

clone_size	d_call	cdr3_length	j_call	v_call	cdr3_nt	cdr3_aa
few	-	13	TRBJ1-1	TRBV9	TGTGCCAGCAGCGTAGGGGGGGACACTGAAGCTTTCTTT	CASSVGGDTEAFF
-	TRBD1	19	TRBJ1-1	TRBV7-9	TGTGCCAGCAGCCCGTGGTTCGGGTCCGGGCAGGGGGCTAGGACTGAAGCTTTCTTT	CASSPWFGSGQGARTEAFF
-	-	14	TRBJ2-5	TRBV9	TGTGCCAGCAGCGTAGATCCCTCCCAAGAGACCCAGTACTTC	CASSVDPSQETQYF
-	-	17	TRBJ1-1	TRBV4-1	TGCGCCAGCAGCCCACGCGCCGCAGGAGGGTTTTACACTGAAGCTTTCTTT	CASSPRAAGGFYTEAFF
-	TRBD1	13	TRBJ1-1	TRBV6-1	TGTGCCAGCAGCTCCTCAGGGGGGAGGGAAGCTTTCTTT	CASSSSGGREAFF
-	-	14	TRBJ2-1	TRBV19	TGTGCCACCTCTCGATCCCCCAGGGTGAATGAGCAGTTCTTC	CATSRSPRVNEQFF
-	TRBD1	15	TRBJ2-7	TRBV14	TGTGCCAGCAGCCAACCGGGGACAGGGATATACGAGCAGTACTTC	CASSQPGTGIYEQYF
-	TRBD2	16	TRBJ2-1	TRBV5-1	TGCGCCAGCAGCTTGATGCGGGGGGGGACCTACAATGAGCAGTTCTTC	CASSLMRGGTYNEQFF
-	TRBD1	13	TRBJ1-1	TRBV29-1	TGCAGCGCCCTCGGGGACAGGGCCACTGAAGCTTTCTTT	CSALGDRATEAFF
-	TRBD1	15	TRBJ2-2	TRBV5-4	TGTGCCAGCAGCTCGGGACAGGGTCGCGCCGGGGAGCTGTTTTTT	CASSSGQGRAGELFF
-	-	16	TRBJ2-3	TRBV21-1	TGTGCCAGCAGCAAAGTGCAGCGGGGGGGCCTAAATACGCAGTATTTT	CASSKVQRGGLNTQYF
few	TRBD2	17	TRBJ2-3	TRBV6-4	TGTGCCAGCAGCCCGGGACTAGCGGGGGGGTCGACAGATACGCAGTATTTT	CASSPGLAGGSTDTQYF
few	-	14	TRBJ1-2	TRBV6-5	TGTGCCAGCAGTCAACTCTTATGGGGAGACGGCTACACCTTC	CASSQLLWGDGYTF
-	-	15	TRBJ2-2	TRBV9	TGTGCCAGCAGCGGGCGGGTGCTTAACACCGGGGAGCTGTTTTTT	CASSGRVLNTGELFF
-	TRBD2	15	TRBJ2-7	TRBV27	TGTGCCAGCAGTTCGCCGGGACTAGGAGTCCACGAGCAGTACTTC	CASSSPGLGVHEQYF
-	-	13	TRBJ2-7	TRBV4-1	TGCGCCAGCAGCCGACAGGGAGGATACGAGCAGTACTTC	CASSRQGGYEQYF
-	TRBD2	19	TRBJ2-1	TRBV4-3	TGCGCCAGCAGCCAAGATGTGACTAGCGGGTTCGCCTCCTACAATGAGCAGTTCTTC	CASSQDVTSGFASYNEQFF
-	-	16	TRBJ2-5	TRBV5-4	TGTGCCAGCAGCCGTGGTCAAACAGGGAGCCGAGAGACCCAGTACTTC	CASSRGQTGSRETQYF
-	-	15	TRBJ1-1	TRBV2	TGTGCCAGCAGTGAATCGAGGGCCGGGAACACTGAAGCTTTCTTT	CASSESRAGNTEAFF
-	-	14	TRBJ1-1	TRBV18	TGTGCCAGCTCACCATATCCGGCAGGGACTGAAGCTTTCTTT	CASSPYPAGTEAFF
-	TRBD1	17	TRBJ1-1	TRBV4-2	TGTGCCAGCAGCGTACGGACAGGAGTGGGTGAAGGCACTGAAGCTTTCTTT	CASSVRTGVGEGTEAFF
-	TRBD2	16	TRBJ2-3	TRBV15	TGTGCCACCAGCAGAGATCTAGCGGGGGGGCCAGATACGCAGTATTTT	CATSRDLAGGPDTQYF
-	-	13	TRBJ1-1	TRBV9	TGTGCCAGCAGTGCGGGGCCGAACACTGAAGCTTTCTTT	CASSAGPNTEAFF
-	TRBD2	13	TRBJ2-5	TRBV5-6	TGTGCCAGCAGCTTAACTAGCGTACGGACCCAGTACTTC	CASSLTSVRTQYF
once	TRBD2	16	TRBJ2-4	TRBV4-3	TGCGCCAGCAGCCAAGATGCGGCGGGGGGGCCCAACATTCAGTACTTC	CASSQDAAGGPNIQYF
-	-	15	TRBJ2-5	TRBV10-2	TGCGCCAGCAGTGAGTCAGGAGTCTGGCAAGAGACCCAGTACTTC	CASSESGVWQETQYF
medium-sized	TRBD1	15	TRBJ2-7	TRBV6-4	TGTGCCAGCAGTGAGGGACAGGGGGGATCCTACGAGCAGTACTTC	CASSEGQGGSYEQYF
once	TRBD1	15	TRBJ2-7	TRBV5-4	TGTGCCAGCAGCACGGGACAGGACTCCTCCTACGAGCAGTACTTC	CASSTGQDSSYEQYF
-	-	16	TRBJ1-1	TRBV5-4	TGTGCCAGCACTCAAACCGGAGCCTACCGAGACACTGAAGCTTTCTTT	CASTQTGAYRDTEAFF
-	-	12	TRBJ2-7	TRBV10-2	TGCGCGACGGGGAGTCTTTCCTACGAGCAGTACTTC	CATGSLSYEQYF
-	TRBD2	16	TRBJ2-5	TRBV27	TGTGCCAGCAGTTCCGGGTTGGCGGGGGGGGCCCAGACCCAGTACTTC	CASSSGLAGGAQTQYF
-	TRBD1	14	TRBJ1-2	TRBV6-6	TGTGCCAGCAGTCGACAGGGGGCTGACTATGGCTACACCTTC	CASSRQGADYGYTF
-	-	14	TRBJ2-7	TRBV27	TGTGCCAGCAGTTTGCGGGACCACTCCTACGAGCAGTACTTC	CASSLRDHSYEQYF
-	-	12	TRBJ1-1	TRBV19	TGTGCCAGTCGAAACTGGAGGGGCGAAGCTTTCTTT	CASRNWRGEAFF
-	-	16	TRBJ1-1	TRBV7-9	TGTGCCAGCAGCTTACAAGGGGTGGAAGTCGGCACTGAAGCTTTCTTT	CASSLQGVEVGTEAFF
-	-	12	TRBJ2-1	TRBV11-3	TGTGCCAGCAGAGGCAGGGACAATGAGCAGTTCTTC	CASRGRDNEQFF
-	TRBD1	14	TRBJ1-4	TRBV7-9	TGTGCCAGCAGCTTCGACAGGGGTAGGGAAAAACTGTTTTTT	CASSFDRGREKLFF
once	TRBD1	13	TRBJ2-5	TRBV29-1	TGCAGCGTTCACAGGGGGCTTCAAGAGACCCAGTACTTC	CSVHRGLQETQYF
-	-	13	TRBJ2-3	TRBV5-1	TGCGCCAGCAGCCCCGAGCGGGCGGATACGCAGTATTTT	CASSPERADTQYF
-	-	14	TRBJ1-1	TRBV29-1	TGCAGCGCTTTTCAGGGTCAGGTGAACACTGAAGCTTTCTTT	CSAFQGQVNTEAFF
-	TRBD1	17	TRBJ2-2	TRBV25-1	TGTGCCAGCAGTGGGGACAGGGGAAGGTGGAACACCGGGGAGCTGTTTTTT	CASSGDRGRWNTGELFF
-	-	14	TRBJ2-1	TRBV11-2	TGTGCCAGCAGCTCAGGGTTCACCGTCTATGAGCAGTTCTTC	CASSSGFTVYEQFF
few	-	13	TRBJ2-3	TRBV19	TGTGCCAGTAGCCGGGCTCGGGGAGATACGCAGTATTTT	CASSRARGDTQYF
-	-	13	TRBJ2-3	TRBV9	TGTGCCAGCAGCGTAGACTTAACAGATACGCAGTATTTT	CASSVDLTDTQYF
-	-	15	TRBJ1-6	TRBV27	TGTGCCAGCAGTTCGGTGGCGGGGATTTATTCACCCCTCCACTTT	CASSSVAGIYSPLHF
-	TRBD2	16	TRBJ2-1	TRBV4-1	TGCGCCAGCAGCCAAGTTAGGGCTAGCGGAAACAATGAGCAGTTCTTC	CASSQVRASGNNEQFF
-	-	14	TRBJ2-1	TRBV7-3	TGTGCCAGCAGCGTCAGGGGTACCTACAATGAGCAGTTCTTC	CASSVRGTYNEQFF
-	TRBD1	16	TRBJ1-4	TRBV5-1	TGCGCCAGCAGCTTGATGTCTACACAGGGGTATGAAAAACTGTTTTTT	CASSLMSTQGYEKLFF
-	-	14	TRBJ1-4	TRBV15	TGTGCCACCAGCCCGCGCTCCACTAATGAAAAACTGTTTTTT	CATSPRSTNEKLFF
-	-	15	TRBJ1-1	TRBV18	TGTGCCAGCTCCGCAAGATGGGGGGGGACCACTGAAGCTTTCTTT	CASSARWGGTTEAFF
-	-	11	TRBJ1-2	TRBV30	TGTGCCTGGGGGAGCAGCGTGGGCTACACCTTC	CAWGSSVGYTF
-	TRBD1	19	TRBJ2-3	TRBV11-1	TGTGCCAGCAGCTTGGATGCCGGGACAGGGGCTTTTCGCACAGATACGCAGTATTTT	CASSLDAGTGAFRTDTQYF